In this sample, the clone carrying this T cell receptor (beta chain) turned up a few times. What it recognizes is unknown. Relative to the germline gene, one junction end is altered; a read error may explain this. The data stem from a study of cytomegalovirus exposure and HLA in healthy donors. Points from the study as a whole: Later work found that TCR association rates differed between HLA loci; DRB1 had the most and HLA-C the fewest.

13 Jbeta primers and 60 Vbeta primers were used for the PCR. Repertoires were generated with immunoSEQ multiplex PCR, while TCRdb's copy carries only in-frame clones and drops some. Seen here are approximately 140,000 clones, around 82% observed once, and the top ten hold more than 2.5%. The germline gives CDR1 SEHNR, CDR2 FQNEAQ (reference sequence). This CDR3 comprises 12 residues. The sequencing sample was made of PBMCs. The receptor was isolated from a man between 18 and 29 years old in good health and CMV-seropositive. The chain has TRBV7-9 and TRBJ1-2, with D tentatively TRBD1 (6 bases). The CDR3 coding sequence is TGTTCCAGCAGGGGAGGTCCGTATGGCTACACCTTC. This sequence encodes CSSRGGPYGYTF. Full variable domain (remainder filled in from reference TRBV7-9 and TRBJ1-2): DTGVSQNPRHKITKRGQNVTFRCDPISEHNRLYWYRQTLGQGPEFLTYFQNEAQLEKSRLLSDRFSAERPKGSFSTLEIQRTEQGDSAMYLCSSRGGPYGYTFGSGTRLTVV.